The 22 T cell receptor beta chains given below trace back to one sample, sequenced in a study of cytomegalovirus exposure and HLA in healthy donors. Profiled with immunoSEQ multiplex PCR; TCRdb holds only in-frame clones, not every one. The sample yields 65,000 to 100,000 clones, 80% to 95% seen once. Sequenced: PBMCs. The receptor source for this set is a woman aged 25 to 39 in good health and CMV-seronegative.

This chain connects TRBV18 to TRBJ2-5, with 10 bases aligning to TRBD1. V dropped 3 bases and J dropped 4; count of bases not matched to a gene: 2. The CDR3 consists of 14 residues. From germline, CDR1 is KGHSH and CDR2 LQKENI. The CDR3 sequence is CASSPGQGGETQYF. In DNA form, the CDR3 reads TGTGCCAGCTCACCCGGACAGGGGGGAGAGACCCAGTACTTC.

The CDR3 protein is CASSLDRGGETQYF. In DNA form, the CDR3 reads TGTGCCAGCAGCTTAGACAGGGGAGGAGAGACCCAGTACTTC. The chain combines TRBV7-2 with TRBJ2-5, with D perhaps matching TRBD1 (7 bases). The CDR3 covers 14 residues. Per germline, CDR1 SGHTA and CDR2 FQGNSA. Deletions cut 1 base from V and 4 bases from J, with 10 bases between.

The chain couples TRBV4-2 to TRBJ2-1; possible D gene TRBD2, 5 bases. The CDR3 is 15 amino acids. The V gene lost 0 bases and the J gene lost 6 bases, with 12 bases spanning the gap. The V gene's germline CDR1 is LGHNA and CDR2 YNFKEQ. The CDR3: CASSQEAASTNEQFF. The CDR3 region has the DNA TGTGCCAGCAGCCAAGAAGCGGCTAGTACCAATGAGCAGTTCTTC.

The genes are TRBV18 and TRBJ2-7; D not resolved. The V and J ends lost 3 bases and 6 bases respectively, with 6 bases between them. The germline CDR1 and CDR2 sequences are KGHSH and LQKENI. The CDR3 has 11 residues. In nucleotides, the CDR3 is TGTGCCAGCTCACCTTCTTCCGAGCAGTACTTC. Translation gives CASSPSSEQYF.

This rearrangement joins TRBV11-2 to TRBJ1-2, with 7 nucleotides matching TRBD1. Per the germline V gene, CDR1 is SGHAT and CDR2 is FQNNGV. V was clipped by 7 bases and J by 4 bases; unmatched bases: 9. The length of the CDR3 is 14 residues. CDR3 loop: CASTPGGQSYGYTF. CDR3 bases: TGTGCCAGCACCCCAGGGGGACAGTCCTATGGCTACACCTTC.

This clone was observed once. DNA for the CDR3: TGTGCCAGCAGTCACTCCCCCGACTCTGGGGCCAACGTCCTGACTTTC. Translated, it gives CASSHSPDSGANVLTF. The rearrangement uses TRBV27 and TRBJ2-6; D remains unclear. Germline V gene lookup returns CDR1 MNHEY and CDR2 SMNVEV (reference sequence). The CDR3 is 16 amino acids. The V gene lost 5 bases and the J gene lost 0 bases, with 11 bases spanning the gap.

The V and J genes are TRBV2 and TRBJ1-1, with D unresolved. Trimming cost V 5 bases and J 1 base, with 5 bases left between them. Germline assignment: CDR1 SNHLY and CDR2 FYNNEI. The CDR3 is 12 residues long. CDR3 region: CASSTENTEAFF. The DNA of the CDR3 is TGTGCCAGCAGTACAGAGAACACTGAAGCTTTCTTT. Filled out from reference TRBV2 and TRBJ1-1, the complete variable domain reads EPEVTQTPSHQVTQMGQEVILRCVPISNHLYFYWYRQILGQKVEFLVSFYNNEISEKSEIFDDQFSVERPDGSNFTLKIRSTKLEDSAMYFCASSTENTEAFFGQGTRLTVV.

V usage is TRBV6-1 and J usage is TRBJ1-2; TRBD1 is a possible D gene (6 bases). This CDR3 is 16 amino acids long. Trimming stripped 2 bases from V and 4 bases from J, with 17 bases between. CDR1 and CDR2 (germline): MNHNS, SASEGT. Here the CDR3 DNA reads TGTGCCAGCAGTGAACTCGTCGGGGGGCTGGGCTATGGCTACACCTTC. Encoded protein: CASSELVGGLGYGYTF.

CDR3 in amino acids: CASKMTGMNTEAFF. The CDR3 DNA follows: TGCGCCAGCAAAATGACAGGGATGAACACTGAAGCTTTCTTT. This chain joins TRBV10-2 and TRBJ1-1; TRBD1 agrees at 7 bases. V gave up 7 bases and J gave up 0 bases; unmatched junction bases: 5. The germline V gene has CDR1 WSHSY and CDR2 SAAADI. The CDR3 is 14 amino acids.

The V gene is TRBV11-2, the J gene TRBJ2-3, with TRBD2 matching 7 bases. The CDR3 covers 15 residues. The V and J ends lost 5 bases and 1 base, in that order; junction bases with no gene match: 6. Per germline, CDR1 SGHAT and CDR2 FQNNGV. The CDR3 loop reads CASSLLGGGTDTQYF. In DNA, the CDR3 is TGTGCCAGCAGCCTCCTGGGGGGGGGCACAGATACGCAGTATTTT.

This clone was observed a single time. V usage is TRBV7-6 and J usage is TRBJ1-3; D might be TRBD1 (5 bases). The germline V gene has CDR1 SGHVS and CDR2 FNYEAQ. CDR3 length: 15 residues. V lost 2 bases and J lost 0, with 8 bases in between. The CDR3 nucleotides are TGTGCCAGCAGCTTAAGGGGTTCCTCTGGAAACACCATATATTTT. It specifies CASSLRGSSGNTIYF.

This chain joins TRBV30 and TRBJ1-3; D is possibly TRBD1 (5 bases). With 8 bases removed from V and 1 base from J, the gap between germline ends came to 15 bases. Per the germline V gene, CDR1 is GTSNPN and CDR2 is SVGIG (reference sequence). The CDR3 consists of 14 residues. CDR3 in DNA: TGTGCCATGGACATTCTCGGGTCTGGAAACACCATATATTTT. Its protein product is CAMDILGSGNTIYF.

This clone was found once. The chain combines TRBV28 with TRBJ1-2, with 8 bases aligning to TRBD1. In germline, CDR1 is MDHEN, CDR2 SYDVKM. V dropped 4 bases and J dropped 4; count of bases not matched to a gene: 14. The CDR3 runs to 17 residues. CDR3 nucleotide sequence: TGTGCCAGCAGTTCCCCGGGAGGACAGGGTAGATCCTATGGCTACACCTTC. Translated, it gives CASSSPGGQGRSYGYTF.

The V gene is TRBV6-1, the J gene TRBJ2-1; D ambiguous. Germline V gene data show CDR1 as MNHNS and CDR2 as SASEGT. The V and J ends lost 5 bases and 7 bases respectively, with 6 bases between them. The CDR3 has 11 amino acids. CDR3 loop: CASSYRNEQFF. CDR3 in DNA: TGTGCCAGCAGTTACAGAAATGAGCAGTTCTTC.

The J gene is TRBJ2-2, the V gene TRBV7-3; 13 bases map to TRBD2. Germline-derived CDR1 and CDR2 are SGHTA and FQGTGA. V was clipped by 5 bases and J by 6 bases; unmatched bases: 9. The CDR3 covers 17 residues. CDR3 protein: CASSELAGGPRAGELFF. In DNA form, the CDR3 reads TGTGCCAGCAGCGAACTAGCGGGAGGGCCTAGAGCCGGGGAGCTGTTTTTT.

The gene calls are TRBV12-5 and TRBJ1-4; 7 nucleotides match TRBD1. The V gene end was trimmed by 4 bases and the J gene end by 0 bases; junction bases not matched to a gene: 14. Germline CDR1 LGHNT, CDR2 FRNRAP. CDR3 length: 19 amino acids. CDR3 sequence: CASGSDPGQPSSTNEKLFF. As DNA, the CDR3 is TGTGCTAGTGGTTCGGACCCGGGACAGCCCAGCTCAACTAATGAAAAACTGTTTTTT. Supplemented by reference TRBV12-5 and TRBJ1-4, the full variable domain reads DARVTQTPRHKVTEMGQEVTMRCQPILGHNTVFWYRQTMMQGLELLAYFRNRAPLDDSGMPKDRFSAEMPDATLATLKIQPSEPRDSAVYFCASGSDPGQPSSTNEKLFFGSGTQLSVL.

The CDR3 loop is CASSSLGTSGREGTGELFF. DNA of the CDR3: TGTGCCAGCAGCTCCTTGGGGACTAGCGGGAGGGAAGGCACCGGGGAGCTGTTTTTT. The chain couples TRBV9 to TRBJ2-2; 16 bases agree with TRBD2. V shed 4 bases, J shed 4 bases, and the junction held 10 bases outside the gene matches. The CDR3 runs 19 residues. CDR1 is SGDLS, CDR2 YYNGEE, per germline.

V usage is TRBV5-4 and J usage is TRBJ2-7; tentatively, D is TRBD2 (6 bases). The CDR3 has 14 residues. Germline values: CDR1 SGHNT, CDR2 YYREEE (reference sequence). The V gene lost 4 bases and the J gene lost 2 bases, with 13 bases spanning the gap. The CDR3 coding sequence is TGTGCCAGCAGCATCCGGGACTTCGCCTACGAGCAGTACTTC. Protein: CASSIRDFAYEQYF.

J is TRBJ2-1 and V is TRBV5-3; 9 nucleotides line up with TRBD1. TRBV5-3 qualifies as an ORF whose function is uncertain. The CDR3 runs to 16 residues. V gave up 5 bases and J gave up 4 bases; unmatched junction bases: 10. The CDR3 region is CARSNIPGQGYNEQFF. The DNA of the CDR3 is TGTGCCAGAAGTAATATCCCGGGACAGGGATACAATGAGCAGTTCTTC.

This clone was counted once. V and J are TRBV6-5 and TRBJ1-1; D gene unclear. There are 13 residues in the CDR3. CDR1 is MNHEY, CDR2 SVGAGI, per germline. Trimming cost V 7 bases and J 5 bases, with 14 bases left between them. The CDR3 region is CASKFVGGTEAFF. In DNA, the CDR3 is TGTGCCAGCAAGTTCGTCGGAGGAACTGAAGCTTTCTTT.

This chain connects TRBV7-8 to TRBJ1-2; 10 nucleotides match TRBD1. Germline CDR1 SGHVS, CDR2 FQNEAQ. The CDR3 runs 14 residues. With 5 bases clipped from V and 4 bases from J, the junction kept 4 bases outside the gene matches. CDR3 sequence reads: CASSPRDRGYGYTF. The CDR3 DNA reads TGTGCCAGCAGCCCCCGGGACAGGGGCTATGGCTACACCTTC.

Points on this clone: The conserved phenylalanine or tryptophan normally closing the CDR3 is absent here, so this likely arose from a read error. It is unclear where the CDR3 begins or ends on the DNA, so no DNA is shown, and the CDR3 is as TCRdb lists it. The chain recombines TRBV11-1 with TRBJ2-7; whether TRBD2, the table's D call, matches the DNA was not checked. The CDR3 is 11 amino acids in total, end residues counted. Germline lookup yields CDR1 SGHAT and CDR2 FQDESV (reference sequence). The CDR3 here is CATLEPNRGMI.